The rows below give T cell receptor beta chains drawn from one sample of a study of blood T cell repertoires in COVID-19. Some clones are missing from TCRdb's copy, which holds only in-frame ones; the method was immunoSEQ multiplex PCR. This table holds roughly 110,000 clones, over 60% found once. The specimen was peripheral blood. The origin of the receptors is a man in his 70s with acute or convalescent COVID-19. The CDR3 runs from the conserved cysteine through the conserved F or W. Fields, in order: D gene, J gene, V gene, clone size, CDR3 protein, CDR3 DNA. A D gene is named only where the DNA matches it firmly. Where a row states a size, it is once, few, many or the class of an expanded clone; other rows omit it.

d_call: TRBD1
j_call: TRBJ1-5
v_call: TRBV7-2
clone_size: -
cdr3_aa: CASSYTGGANSNQPQHF
cdr3_nt: TGTGCCAGCAGCTACACAGGGGGGGCCAATAGCAATCAGCCCCAGCATTTT

d_call: -
j_call: TRBJ1-6
v_call: TRBV5-1
clone_size: -
cdr3_aa: CASSYTGSSYNSPLHF
cdr3_nt: TGCGCCAGCAGCTACACAGGGAGCTCCTATAATTCACCCCTCCACTTT

d_call: -
j_call: TRBJ1-5
v_call: TRBV5-4
clone_size: -
cdr3_aa: CASSRGGEAGDQPQHF
cdr3_nt: TGTGCCAGCAGCCGCGGGGGGGAAGCTGGGGATCAGCCCCAGCATTTT

d_call: -
j_call: TRBJ2-2
v_call: TRBV9
clone_size: few
cdr3_aa: CASSGDSPFTGELFF
cdr3_nt: TGTGCCAGCAGCGGCGATTCACCTTTCACCGGGGAGCTGTTTTTT

d_call: -
j_call: TRBJ2-7
v_call: TRBV5-1
clone_size: -
cdr3_aa: CASSLGGPIRYEQYF
cdr3_nt: TGCGCCAGCAGCTTGGGGGGGCCGATACGCTACGAGCAGTACTTC

d_call: TRBD1
j_call: TRBJ1-4
v_call: TRBV2
clone_size: -
cdr3_aa: CATRRTGTGGEKLFF
cdr3_nt: TGTGCCACCAGACGAACCGGGACAGGGGGAGAAAAACTGTTTTTT

d_call: -
j_call: TRBJ2-3
v_call: TRBV10-3
clone_size: -
cdr3_aa: CATGSDRGGSTDTQYF
cdr3_nt: TGTGCCACCGGAAGTGATAGGGGCGGTAGCACAGATACGCAGTATTTT

d_call: TRBD1
j_call: TRBJ1-4
v_call: TRBV4-2
clone_size: -
cdr3_aa: CASSRSTGGQNEKLFF
cdr3_nt: TGTGCCAGCAGCCGATCAACAGGGGGGCAAAATGAAAAACTGTTTTTT

d_call: TRBD1
j_call: TRBJ2-7
v_call: TRBV9
clone_size: once
cdr3_aa: CASSAGQVGLQGEQYF
cdr3_nt: TGTGCCAGCAGCGCCGGACAGGTGGGTCTCCAAGGCGAGCAGTACTTC

d_call: -
j_call: TRBJ1-5
v_call: TRBV7-2
clone_size: few
cdr3_aa: CASSPTSGEGQPQHF
cdr3_nt: TGTGCCAGCAGCCCAACGTCGGGGGAGGGTCAGCCCCAGCATTTT

d_call: TRBD1
j_call: TRBJ1-1
v_call: TRBV19
clone_size: -
cdr3_aa: CASSRGTGRGDTEAFF
cdr3_nt: TGTGCCAGTAGTAGGGGGACAGGGCGGGGAGACACTGAAGCTTTCTTT

d_call: TRBD2
j_call: TRBJ2-3
v_call: TRBV11-3
clone_size: -
cdr3_aa: CASSPGLAGGTDTQYF
cdr3_nt: TGTGCCAGCAGCCCTGGACTAGCGGGGGGCACAGATACGCAGTATTTT

d_call: -
j_call: TRBJ2-7
v_call: TRBV2
clone_size: -
cdr3_aa: CASYEGGVWEEQYF
cdr3_nt: TGTGCCTCCTACGAGGGGGGGGTTTGGGAAGAGCAGTACTTC

d_call: -
j_call: TRBJ2-7
v_call: TRBV12-3/TRBV12-4
clone_size: -
cdr3_aa: CASRSDGDEQYF
cdr3_nt: TGTGCCAGCAGGTCCGACGGGGACGAGCAGTACTTC

d_call: -
j_call: TRBJ1-5
v_call: TRBV10-3
clone_size: few
cdr3_aa: CAISESGGSQPQHF
cdr3_nt: TGTGCCATCAGTGAGTCGGGGGGTTCCCAGCCCCAGCATTTT

d_call: -
j_call: TRBJ2-7
v_call: TRBV4-2
clone_size: -
cdr3_aa: CASSQLQSGDEQYF
cdr3_nt: TGTGCCAGCAGCCAATTACAATCCGGGGACGAGCAGTACTTC

d_call: -
j_call: TRBJ2-1
v_call: TRBV3-1/TRBV3-2
clone_size: -
cdr3_aa: CASSQEKTGGYSYNEQFF
cdr3_nt: TGTGCCAGCAGCCAAGAGAAGACCGGCGGCTACTCCTACAATGAGCAGTTCTTC

d_call: TRBD2
j_call: TRBJ2-1
v_call: TRBV4-3
clone_size: -
cdr3_aa: CASSSTSPSYNEQFF
cdr3_nt: TGCGCCAGCAGCTCGACTAGCCCCTCCTACAATGAGCAGTTCTTC

d_call: -
j_call: TRBJ1-1
v_call: TRBV2
clone_size: -
cdr3_aa: CASSAEGWGEAFF
cdr3_nt: TGTGCCAGCAGTGCCGAGGGATGGGGAGAAGCTTTCTTT

d_call: -
j_call: TRBJ1-1
v_call: TRBV5-5
clone_size: -
cdr3_aa: CASSLYGTQDTEAFF
cdr3_nt: TGTGCCAGCAGCTTGTACGGGACACAGGACACTGAAGCTTTCTTT

d_call: -
j_call: TRBJ1-1
v_call: TRBV12-3/TRBV12-4
clone_size: -
cdr3_aa: CASSPDGDTEAFF
cdr3_nt: TGTGCCAGCAGCCCGGACGGGGACACTGAAGCTTTCTTT

d_call: -
j_call: TRBJ1-3
v_call: TRBV5-4
clone_size: once
cdr3_aa: CASSLAGGQGGNTIYF
cdr3_nt: TGTGCCAGCAGCTTGGCGGGGGGGCAGGGCGGAAACACCATATATTTT

d_call: -
j_call: TRBJ2-2
v_call: TRBV5-4
clone_size: -
cdr3_aa: CASSPGRDRSTGELFF
cdr3_nt: TGTGCCAGCAGCCCTGGACGAGACAGGAGCACCGGGGAGCTGTTTTTT

d_call: TRBD2
j_call: TRBJ2-2
v_call: TRBV10-3
clone_size: -
cdr3_aa: CAIRPGLVNTGELFF
cdr3_nt: TGTGCCATCAGACCGGGACTAGTGAACACCGGGGAGCTGTTTTTT

d_call: TRBD1
j_call: TRBJ1-4
v_call: TRBV5-1
clone_size: many
cdr3_aa: CASSPRGQSPATNEKLFF
cdr3_nt: TGCGCCAGCAGCCCGCGGGGACAGTCGCCTGCAACTAATGAAAAACTGTTTTTT

d_call: -
j_call: TRBJ2-7
v_call: TRBV7-2
clone_size: -
cdr3_aa: CASSPWPGYEQYF
cdr3_nt: TGTGCCAGCAGCCCATGGCCAGGGTACGAGCAGTACTTC

d_call: TRBD2
j_call: TRBJ2-1
v_call: TRBV3-1/TRBV3-2
clone_size: -
cdr3_aa: CASSKASGGALNEQFF
cdr3_nt: TGTGCCAGCAGCAAAGCTAGCGGGGGGGCTCTGAATGAGCAGTTCTTC

d_call: -
j_call: TRBJ1-5
v_call: TRBV28
clone_size: -
cdr3_aa: CASGRGVGQPQHF
cdr3_nt: TGTGCCAGCGGCCGGGGGGTAGGCCAGCCCCAGCATTTT

d_call: TRBD2
j_call: TRBJ2-5
v_call: TRBV11-2
clone_size: -
cdr3_aa: CASSLGGLAGSQETQYF
cdr3_nt: TGTGCCAGCAGCTTAGGTGGACTAGCGGGGTCCCAAGAGACCCAGTACTTC

d_call: -
j_call: TRBJ1-1
v_call: TRBV1
clone_size: -
cdr3_aa: CTSSTIGRVNTEAFF
cdr3_nt: TGCACCAGCAGCACCATCGGGAGGGTGAACACTGAAGCTTTCTTT

d_call: TRBD2
j_call: TRBJ2-3
v_call: TRBV3-1/TRBV3-2
clone_size: -
cdr3_aa: CASSRGLAGVPGDTQYF
cdr3_nt: TGTGCCAGCAGCCGAGGACTAGCGGGGGTCCCGGGAGATACGCAGTATTTT

d_call: TRBD1
j_call: TRBJ2-7
v_call: TRBV5-1
clone_size: once
cdr3_aa: CASAIQGGSYEQYF
cdr3_nt: TGCGCCAGCGCCATACAGGGGGGATCCTACGAGCAGTACTTC

d_call: -
j_call: TRBJ2-1
v_call: TRBV6-5
clone_size: -
cdr3_aa: CASRLAVSSYNEQFF
cdr3_nt: TGTGCCAGCAGGTTAGCTGTAAGCTCCTACAATGAGCAGTTCTTC

d_call: TRBD1
j_call: TRBJ1-1
v_call: TRBV7-2
clone_size: -
cdr3_aa: CASSWTGTGTEAFF
cdr3_nt: TGTGCCAGCAGCTGGACAGGGACAGGCACTGAAGCTTTCTTT

d_call: TRBD1
j_call: TRBJ2-1
v_call: TRBV4-3
clone_size: -
cdr3_aa: CASSQLTGYNEQFF
cdr3_nt: TGCGCCAGCAGCCAGCTGACAGGGTACAATGAGCAGTTCTTC

d_call: -
j_call: TRBJ1-1
v_call: TRBV19
clone_size: few
cdr3_aa: CASSRQNTEAFF
cdr3_nt: TGTGCCAGTAGTAGACAGAACACTGAAGCTTTCTTT

d_call: TRBD1
j_call: TRBJ1-1
v_call: TRBV9
clone_size: -
cdr3_aa: CASSVGGQGRTEAFF
cdr3_nt: TGTGCCAGCAGCGTAGGAGGACAGGGGAGGACTGAAGCTTTCTTT

d_call: TRBD1
j_call: TRBJ1-2
v_call: TRBV5-1
clone_size: -
cdr3_aa: CASSLGTVGYGYTF
cdr3_nt: TGCGCCAGCAGCCTCGGGACAGTGGGCTATGGCTACACCTTC

d_call: -
j_call: TRBJ1-2
v_call: TRBV5-6
clone_size: -
cdr3_aa: CASSQGFGGYTF
cdr3_nt: TGTGCCAGCAGCCAGGGTTTCGGTGGCTACACCTTC

d_call: TRBD1
j_call: TRBJ2-7
v_call: TRBV23-1
clone_size: -
cdr3_aa: CASSHNRGYEQYF
cdr3_nt: TGCGCCAGCAGTCATAACAGGGGCTACGAGCAGTACTTC

d_call: -
j_call: TRBJ2-1
v_call: TRBV3-1/TRBV3-2
clone_size: -
cdr3_aa: CASSQGRAGNEQFF
cdr3_nt: TGTGCCAGCAGCCAAGGTCGGGCAGGGAATGAGCAGTTCTTC

d_call: -
j_call: TRBJ1-1
v_call: TRBV5-1
clone_size: -
cdr3_aa: CASSDEGEAFF
cdr3_nt: TGCGCCAGCTCCGATGAGGGTGAAGCTTTCTTT

d_call: -
j_call: TRBJ1-2
v_call: TRBV27
clone_size: -
cdr3_aa: CASSFPANYGYTF
cdr3_nt: TGTGCCAGCAGTTTTCCGGCTAACTATGGCTACACCTTC

d_call: -
j_call: TRBJ1-5
v_call: TRBV6-1
clone_size: -
cdr3_aa: CASSESSGFNQPQHF
cdr3_nt: TGTGCCAGCAGTGAATCGTCAGGTTTCAATCAGCCCCAGCATTTT

d_call: -
j_call: TRBJ2-7
v_call: TRBV7-6
clone_size: few
cdr3_aa: CASSLAEQGVQYF
cdr3_nt: TGTGCCAGCAGCCTAGCGGAACAGGGGGTGCAGTACTTC

d_call: -
j_call: TRBJ1-2
v_call: TRBV5-1
clone_size: few
cdr3_aa: CASSLGGLYGYTF
cdr3_nt: TGCGCCAGCAGCTTGGGAGGGCTCTATGGCTACACCTTC

d_call: TRBD1
j_call: TRBJ2-7
v_call: TRBV5-1
clone_size: few
cdr3_aa: CASSLLQGYEQYF
cdr3_nt: TGCGCCAGCAGCCTCTTACAGGGGTACGAGCAGTACTTC

d_call: TRBD1
j_call: TRBJ1-6
v_call: TRBV6-1
clone_size: few
cdr3_aa: CASSEPWTGGSPLHF
cdr3_nt: TGTGCCAGCAGTGAACCCTGGACAGGGGGGTCACCCCTCCACTTT

d_call: TRBD2
j_call: TRBJ2-3
v_call: TRBV19
clone_size: -
cdr3_aa: CASSIVGGMGTDTQYF
cdr3_nt: TGTGCCAGTAGTATAGTCGGGGGGATGGGCACAGATACGCAGTATTTT

d_call: -
j_call: TRBJ2-7
v_call: TRBV6-5
clone_size: -
cdr3_aa: CASSAQTGNAEVQYF
cdr3_nt: TGTGCCAGCAGCGCACAAACAGGGAACGCTGAGGTGCAGTACTTC

d_call: TRBD2
j_call: TRBJ2-3
v_call: TRBV5-1
clone_size: -
cdr3_aa: CASSVSGGSTDTQYF
cdr3_nt: TGCGCCAGCAGCGTTAGCGGGGGGAGCACAGATACGCAGTATTTT

d_call: -
j_call: TRBJ1-1
v_call: TRBV18
clone_size: -
cdr3_aa: CASSPRPGRGVMNTEAFF
cdr3_nt: TGTGCCAGCTCACCACGGCCGGGGAGAGGAGTAATGAACACTGAAGCTTTCTTT

d_call: -
j_call: TRBJ1-5
v_call: TRBV4-1
clone_size: once
cdr3_aa: CASRHDEGGSNQPQHF
cdr3_nt: TGCGCCAGCAGACACGACGAAGGGGGTAGCAATCAGCCCCAGCATTTT

d_call: TRBD2
j_call: TRBJ2-3
v_call: TRBV5-5
clone_size: -
cdr3_aa: CASSPIAGGPTDTQYF
cdr3_nt: TGTGCCAGCAGTCCCATAGCGGGGGGCCCCACAGATACGCAGTATTTT

d_call: -
j_call: TRBJ2-2
v_call: TRBV2
clone_size: once
cdr3_aa: CASNYRLATGELFF
cdr3_nt: TGTGCCAGCAACTACCGACTGGCCACCGGGGAGCTGTTTTTT

d_call: TRBD2
j_call: TRBJ2-7
v_call: TRBV27
clone_size: -
cdr3_aa: CASSRGGRGGTYEQYF
cdr3_nt: TGTGCCAGCAGTCGTGGGGGGCGCGGGGGGACATACGAGCAGTACTTC

d_call: -
j_call: TRBJ2-5
v_call: TRBV15
clone_size: -
cdr3_aa: CATSRDNGPGETQYF
cdr3_nt: TGTGCCACCAGCAGAGATAATGGCCCCGGGGAGACCCAGTACTTC

d_call: -
j_call: TRBJ1-5
v_call: TRBV6-2/TRBV6-3
clone_size: -
cdr3_aa: CASSDIRGLRNQPQHF
cdr3_nt: TGTGCCAGCAGCGACATTCGGGGGTTGCGCAATCAGCCCCAGCATTTT